These 4 T cell receptor beta chains share one sample of origin, sequenced in a study of blood T cells in healthy people across ages. A second PCR of 7 to 11 cycles used a sample-barcoded 5' primer and a J-beta primer mix. Using its own MiXCR run on the 5' RACE reads, TCRdb lists one record per CDR3 protein. The repertoire holds roughly 720,000 distinct CDR3 sequences, 53% seen once, with 41% in the top ten. What was sequenced was blood. These receptors were taken from a man older than 75 in good health.

Regarding this clonotype: A read error is possible here, since a much larger clone lies one base away. The V and J genes are TRBV18 and TRBJ2-5; D may correspond to TRBD1 or TRBD2 (5 bases each). Germline CDR1 KGHSH, CDR2 LQKENI. This CDR3 is 13 amino acids long. The DNA for the CDR3 is TGTGTCAGCTCACCAGGCGGCATCAGGGAGCAGTACTTC. It specifies CVSSPGGIREQYF.

The chain combines TRBV14 with TRBJ2-1, with 7 bases matching TRBD2. This CDR3 has 15 amino acids. Trimming at V came to 0 bases and at J to 7 bases, leaving 6 bases not matched to a gene. Germline V gene lookup returns CDR1 SGHDN and CDR2 FVKESK. The CDR3 reads CASSQEGAGSNEQFF. The CDR3 DNA sequence: TGTGCCAGCAGCCAAGAGGGAGCGGGGTCAAATGAGCAGTTCTTC.

There are a few counts of this clonotype. This chain uses TRBV20-1 with TRBJ1-5; 8 nucleotides align to TRBD1. The CDR3 extends over 16 amino acids. V dropped 7 bases and J dropped 0; count of bases not matched to a gene: 11. The V gene's germline CDR1 is DFQATT and CDR2 SNEGSKA (reference sequence). CDR3 in amino acids: CSVRGTGDGSNQPQHF. The CDR3 DNA follows: TGCAGTGTTCGCGGGACAGGAGACGGTAGCAATCAGCCCCAGCATTTT.

The J gene is TRBJ2-5, the V gene TRBV11-2; tentative D call: TRBD2 (7 bases). The V gene lost 1 base and the J gene lost 3 bases, with 15 bases spanning the gap. Germline V gene sequence: CDR1 SGHAT, CDR2 FQNNGV. This CDR3 spans 16 amino acids. CDR3 nucleotide sequence: TGTGCCAGCAGCTTAGCTCCAGCGGGGACAAAAGAGACCCAGTACTTC. Translation gives CASSLAPAGTKETQYF. Full variable domain (remainder filled in from reference TRBV11-2 and TRBJ2-5): EAGVAQSPRYKIIEKRQSVAFWCNPISGHATLYWYQQILGQGPKLLIQFQNNGVVDDSQLPKDRFSAERLKGVDSTLKIQPAKLEDSAVYLCASSLAPAGTKETQYFGPGTRLLVL.